The TCR beta chain under discussion was sequenced for a study of CD8 T cells in ankylosing spondylitis (dated by TCRdb to the late 2010s). For the wider study: T cell receptor beta repertoires were profiled in healthy donors and ankylosing spondylitis patients so that disease-linked TCR variants could be found. Peripheral blood was sampled, and synovial fluid was also collected from ankylosing spondylitis patients. The full study cohort comprised around 23 ankylosing spondylitis patients and 110 or so healthy donors.

Spanning cysteine to phenylalanine, the CDR3 consists of 14 amino acids. The read is trimmed to its CDR3 DNA, 42 bases read in frame from base 1. In the germline V gene (reference sequence), CDR1 corresponds to DFQATT and CDR2 to SNEGSKA. V lost 3 bases and J lost 5 bases; the stretch between them is 17 bases long. Sequenced using an Illumina HiSeq 2500. Quantitative 5'-RACE with molecular barcodes was used to prepare TCR beta libraries. Per the original workflow: To identify disease-linked TCR variants, a new computational method was used, one built on a probabilistic model of VDJ rearrangement. The public reads were reanalyzed by TCRdb: fastp trimming at Q25, MiXCR alignment, in-frame beta chains only. CDR3 protein sequences are deduplicated, and each keeps its most common genes and DNA. V and J calls and clone size were set by TCRdb, not the authors. The sample yields about 500,000 distinct CDR3 sequences; about 5.4% were counted once. 3.5% of the sample is held by the ten biggest clonotypes.

Study-level results and caveats: A TCR beta motif of 7 or 8 highly homologous amino acid variants appeared characteristic of blood from ankylosing spondylitis patients. The disease-linked clones were reported to be significantly enriched in matched synovial fluid samples from ankylosing spondylitis patients. Some motif variants were previously reported in synovial fluid and blood of reactive arthritis patients, suggesting common disease-initiation mechanisms. In peripheral blood, the disease-linked clones were found at relatively low frequencies and had a CD8+ phenotype.

To note about this clonotype: Its antigen has not been determined. Per-base qualities were not stored, and no clone one base away is much larger.

The sequence derives from a male donor with ankylosing spondylitis. The sequenced sample was blood, either unsorted or a sorted T cell fraction (not recorded which). The chain links TRBV20-1 with TRBJ2-7, with TRBD2 perhaps the D gene, on 5 matching bases. CDR3 sequence: CSASLPGLTHEQYF. The DNA sequence is TGCAGTGCTAGTCTCCCCGGACTTACCCACGAGCAGTACTTC.